Listed below are T cell receptor beta chains from one sample, sequenced in a study of human T cells and chemical hapten exposure. Using its own MiXCR run on the RACE reads, TCRdb lists one record per CDR3 protein. The data show fewer than 400,000 distinct CDR3 sequences, approximately 6.3% seen once. The source material was whole blood, sampled in connection with sensitization to the hapten diphenylcyclopropenone (DPC). The receptors originated from a woman under 30 with alopecia areata. Some clones in this sample may be carry-over from other donors' samples. Each CDR3 is given with its conserved first and last residue. A D gene is named only where the DNA matches it firmly. A clone size is listed for some rows: how often the clone was seen (once, few, many), or a class if it is expanded.

j_gene | v_gene | d_gene | abundance | CDR3nt | CDR3aa
TRBJ1-2 | TRBV6-5 | NA | NA | TGTGCCAGCAGTTACACGACAGCAAACTATGGCTACACCTTC | CASSYTTANYGYTF
TRBJ2-5 | TRBV21-1 | NA | few | TGTGCCAGCAGCAACGGGACTAGCGGGGTAAAAGAAGAGACCCAGTACTTC | CASSNGTSGVKEETQYF
TRBJ2-3 | TRBV4-3 | NA | many | TGCGCCAGCAGCCAAGATCATCAGCGTTACACAGATACGCAGTATTTT | CASSQDHQRYTDTQYF
TRBJ1-1 | TRBV3-1 | NA | few | TGTGCCAGCAGCCAAGGGAGTACAGTCGAAGCTTTCTTT | CASSQGSTVEAFF
TRBJ1-3 | TRBV6-6 | NA | few | TGTGCCAGCAGTTACTCCAGAACGGCCACTGGAAACACCATATATTTT | CASSYSRTATGNTIYF
TRBJ1-6 | TRBV4-3 | NA | NA | TGCGCCAGCAGCCAAAATAATGTCATGGATCTAAATATTTCACCCCTCCACTTT | CASSQNNVMDLNISPLHF
TRBJ2-3 | TRBV6-5 | TRBD2 | few | TGTGCCAGCAGCGGCGTACTAGCGGGGGGCACAGATACGCAGTATTTT | CASSGVLAGGTDTQYF
TRBJ2-7 | TRBV9 | TRBD1 | few | TGTGCCAGCAGCGTAGGGACAGGGGCCTATGAGCAGTACTTC | CASSVGTGAYEQYF
TRBJ1-4 | TRBV5-1 | NA | NA | TGCGCCAGCAGCGGAGGGCGAGGGGATGAAAAACTGTTTTTT | CASSGGRGDEKLFF
TRBJ2-7 | TRBV13 | NA | NA | TGTGCCAGCAGCTTCCGGACTGGTGTAGCAGCGTACGAGCAGTACTTC | CASSFRTGVAAYEQYF
TRBJ1-4 | TRBV20-1 | NA | NA | TGCAGTGCGGCGAACCCACAGGGTACTAATGAAAAACTGTTTTTT | CSAANPQGTNEKLFF
TRBJ1-5 | TRBV2 | TRBD1 | few | TGTGCCAGCAGTGAAGCGGGCCTACAGGGGAATCAGCCCCAGCATTTT | CASSEAGLQGNQPQHF
TRBJ2-6 | TRBV4-3 | TRBD1 | few | TGCGCCAGCAGCCGTCCGGGACAGGGGCGGACTGGGGCCAACGTCCTGACTTTC | CASSRPGQGRTGANVLTF
TRBJ2-2 | TRBV7-3 | NA | NA | TGTGCCAGCAGCTTAACAGGTTCGAACACCGGGGAGCTGTTTTTT | CASSLTGSNTGELFF
TRBJ2-7 | TRBV20-1 | TRBD2 | few | TGCAGTGCCACATGGGGGGGGTCATCCTCCTACGAGCAGTACTTC | CSATWGGSSSYEQYF
TRBJ2-1 | TRBV4-1 | TRBD1 | many | TGCGCCAGCAGCCAAGAGGAGGGGACAGGTGGCGATGAGCAGTTCTTC | CASSQEEGTGGDEQFF
TRBJ2-1 | TRBV13 | NA | few | TGTGCCAGCAGCTTAGGTGAGGGTAGGGATGAGCAGTTCTTC | CASSLGEGRDEQFF
TRBJ2-2 | TRBV7-8 | TRBD1 | many | TGTGCCAGCAGCTTACTTTATACAGGGGGCACGATCGCCGGGGAGCTGTTTTTT | CASSLLYTGGTIAGELFF
TRBJ1-1 | TRBV6-2/TRBV6-3 | NA | NA | TGTGCCAGCAGTTACAAAAGACAGTTCATGAACACTGAAGCTTTCTTT | CASSYKRQFMNTEAFF
TRBJ2-3 | TRBV2 | NA | NA | TGTGCCAGCACAAACAGGGCAGATACGCAGTATTTT | CASTNRADTQYF
TRBJ1-6 | TRBV7-9 | NA | few | TGTGCCAGCAGCTTCGTCAGGGTTAATTCACCCCTCCACTTT | CASSFVRVNSPLHF
TRBJ1-2 | TRBV28 | NA | NA | TGTGCCAGCAGTTTTCCCGGGGCCTTTACAGACTATGGCTACACCTTC | CASSFPGAFTDYGYTF
TRBJ1-1 | TRBV3-1 | TRBD1 | NA | TGTGCCAGCAGCCAAGGGTTAGGGGGCGGTCGCATAGCTTTCTTT | CASSQGLGGGRIAFF
TRBJ1-1 | TRBV6-5 | TRBD1 | few | TGTGCCAGCAGCAGGGGGCGAGCTACTGAAGCTTTCTTT | CASSRGRATEAFF
TRBJ1-2 | TRBV7-9 | NA | NA | TGTGCCAGCAGCTCCGCGAATTGGGCCAGTGAGTTCTATGGCTACACCTTC | CASSSANWASEFYGYTF
TRBJ1-1 | TRBV6-6 | TRBD1 | NA | TGTGCCAGCGACCCTGGGACAGGGGGCTTGGGAGACACTGAAGCTTTCTTT | CASDPGTGGLGDTEAFF
TRBJ2-7 | TRBV4-3 | NA | many | TGCGCCAGCAGCCAAGATAGGAGGGGCGGGGACGAGCAGTACTTC | CASSQDRRGGDEQYF
TRBJ1-4 | TRBV9 | TRBD1 | many | TGTGCCAGCTCCCCGACAGGGAGAACGTTAGATGAAAAACTGTTTTTT | CASSPTGRTLDEKLFF
TRBJ1-2 | TRBV28 | NA | many | TGTGCCAGCAGGAGCCCCCCGGGGACCGTGGGCTATGGCTACACCTTC | CASRSPPGTVGYGYTF
TRBJ2-2 | TRBV4-2 | TRBD2 | many | TGTGCCAGCAGCCAAAAAGCGGGGGGGCCCGGGGAGCTGTTTTTT | CASSQKAGGPGELFF
TRBJ1-2 | TRBV20-1 | NA | NA | TGCAGTGCTAGAGTTTCACAGGGCAACTATGGCTACACCTTC | CSARVSQGNYGYTF
TRBJ2-3 | TRBV5-1 | TRBD2 | few | TGCGCCAGCAGCTTGGGACTAGCGGGGTTAGGAGATACGCAGTATTTT | CASSLGLAGLGDTQYF
TRBJ2-3 | TRBV3-1 | TRBD2 | many | TGTGCCAGCAGCCCGAATGTAGCGGGAGATACGCAGTATTTT | CASSPNVAGDTQYF
TRBJ2-7 | TRBV12-3/TRBV12-4 | NA | many | TGTGCCAGCAGTTTTGGGGGTCAGTACGAGCAGTACTTC | CASSFGGQYEQYF
TRBJ2-3 | TRBV20-1 | NA | NA | TGCAGTGCTAGCCATTCTAGCACAGATACGCAGTATTTT | CSASHSSTDTQYF
TRBJ2-1 | TRBV7-9 | TRBD1 | many | TGTGCCAGCGAAGGGGACAGCGACAATGAGCAGTTCTTC | CASEGDSDNEQFF
TRBJ2-2 | TRBV12-3/TRBV12-4 | NA | few | TGTGCCAGCAGTTTACCCTACACCGGGGAGCTGTTTTTT | CASSLPYTGELFF
TRBJ1-3 | TRBV7-2 | NA | NA | TGTGCCAGCAATCGGGTCTCTGGAAACACCATATATTTT | CASNRVSGNTIYF
TRBJ2-3 | TRBV6-6 | NA | NA | TGTGCCAGCGAGGGGGATATCACAGATACGCAGTATTTT | CASEGDITDTQYF
TRBJ1-1 | TRBV7-2 | NA | many | TGTGCCAGCAGTGGGGGACAGAACACTGAAGCTTTCTTT | CASSGGQNTEAFF
TRBJ1-1 | TRBV10-3 | NA | NA | TGTGCCACTCGGGGCCCCGCGCACACTGAAGCTTTCTTT | CATRGPAHTEAFF
TRBJ1-6 | TRBV7-2 | NA | few | TGTGCCAGCAGCGCGGGACATAGCTCCTATAATTCACCCCTCCACTTT | CASSAGHSSYNSPLHF
TRBJ2-7 | TRBV7-8 | NA | few | TGTGCCAGCAGCTTAAGTCCAAGCTACGAGCAGTACTTC | CASSLSPSYEQYF
TRBJ1-1 | TRBV20-1 | NA | few | TGCAGTGCTAGAGGTGGAAGCATGAACACTGAAGCTTTCTTT | CSARGGSMNTEAFF
TRBJ2-5 | TRBV12-3/TRBV12-4 | NA | NA | TGTGCCAGCAGTTATGGGGGTTCTCAAGAGACCCAGTACTTC | CASSYGGSQETQYF
TRBJ1-4 | TRBV20-1 | NA | NA | TGCAGTGCTAGATTGGGAAGGGAAAAACTGTTTTTT | CSARLGREKLFF
TRBJ2-3 | TRBV7-2 | NA | few | TGTGCCAGCAGCTTACCGCCCGGTGGGGGGACAGATACGCAGTATTTT | CASSLPPGGGTDTQYF
TRBJ2-3 | TRBV5-1 | NA | few | TGCGCCAGCAGCCCCGGACAGAATACGCAGTATTTT | CASSPGQNTQYF
TRBJ2-5 | TRBV2 | TRBD2 | many | TGTGCCAGCAGTGGTTCTGCGGGGGGGCCCGTACAAGAGACCCAGTACTTC | CASSGSAGGPVQETQYF
TRBJ1-2 | TRBV7-2 | NA | few | TGTGCCAGCAGCTCACCACTGACTGTGTTCTATGGCTACACCTTC | CASSSPLTVFYGYTF
TRBJ1-5 | TRBV28 | NA | few | TGTGCCAGCAGTTTAGGGCGGCCCTTAAGCAATCAGCCCCAGCATTTT | CASSLGRPLSNQPQHF
TRBJ1-5 | TRBV20-1 | NA | NA | TGCAGTGGCAATCAGGGTAAGGATCAGCCCCAGCATTTT | CSGNQGKDQPQHF
TRBJ1-1 | TRBV29-1 | NA | many | TGCAGCGTTGCCCCCCAAGGATTTGAAGCTTTCTTT | CSVAPQGFEAFF
TRBJ2-3 | TRBV12-3/TRBV12-4 | NA | many | TGTGCCAGCAGTTTTCCTAGGCCAAGCACAGATACGCAGTATTTT | CASSFPRPSTDTQYF
TRBJ2-3 | TRBV7-2 | TRBD2 | many | TGTGCCAGCAGCTATAGAATCCTAGCGGGGGGGCCCCCAGATACGCAGTATTTT | CASSYRILAGGPPDTQYF